This TCR beta chain was profiled in a study of Ad26.COV2.S vaccination and SARS-CoV-2 variants. About the study: Intramuscularly, Ad26.COV2.S was given either once or twice, 56 days apart.

Only in-frame clones appear in the TCRdb table, and some are missing; sequencing was by immunoSEQ multiplex PCR. Among 510,000 or so clones listed, 87% were seen once. Broader study findings: Ad26.COV2.S recipients had broader spike-specific TCRs (P = 0.0014).

The V gene's germline CDR1 is SGHRS and CDR2 YFSETQ. V shed 6 bases and J shed 3 bases, with 16 bases lying between them. This CDR3 region has 16 residues. As for this clone: Its antigen is not identified.

This sample's treatment: roughly 19 received Ad26.COV2.S at low or high dose, single or two shots; a few received placebo; per-sample allocation not given. Sampling was done on day 63 after the first vaccine or placebo injection. This vaccine is an Ad26 vector that expresses the Wuhan-strain SARS-CoV-2 spike. The sequence derives from a person aged 18-65 years who received the Ad26.COV2.S COVID-19 vaccine or a placebo. This chain uses TRBV5-1 with TRBJ2-6; D possibly corresponds to TRBD2 (5 bases). This material consisted of peripheral blood, taken in a trial of Ad26.COV2.S vaccine versus placebo. DNA of the CDR3: TGCGCCAGCATTTCGTCGAGGGAAGGTGGGGCCAACGTCCTGACTTTC. This codes for CASISSREGGANVLTF.